A selection of T cell receptor beta chains follows, all from one sample in a study of PD-L1 blockade in urothelial cancer. Using immunoSEQ multiplex PCR, the repertoire was profiled, and TCRdb retains in-frame clones only, with some absent. Among around 70,000 clones listed, about four fifths were seen once. The sample consisted of PBMCs, taken around atezolizumab (anti-PD-L1) treatment. The receptors were gathered from a woman aged 70-85 years with urothelial cancer. Each CDR3 is given with its conserved first and last residue. The D gene is left open where the match is weak. Size values are once, few and many counts, or a class for expanded clones, and some rows have none.

V gene	D gene	J gene	clone size	CDR3 protein	CDR3 DNA
TRBV5-1	.	TRBJ2-4	.	CASSPAGGLAKNIQYF	TGCGCCAGCAGCCCGGCCGGGGGTTTAGCCAAAAACATTCAGTACTTC
TRBV5-6	TRBD1	TRBJ1-2	.	CASKAGGGYYGYTF	TGTGCCAGCAAAGCAGGGGGCGGGTACTATGGCTACACCTTC
TRBV2	TRBD1	TRBJ2-7	once	CASSGQGAGEQYF	TGTGCCAGCAGCGGACAGGGGGCTGGCGAGCAGTACTTC
TRBV6-1	.	TRBJ1-1	.	CASSPTGNTEAFF	TGTGCCAGCAGTCCCACGGGGAACACTGAAGCTTTCTTT
TRBV29-1	.	TRBJ1-2	.	CSVVAGDYGYTF	TGCAGCGTTGTTGCAGGTGACTATGGCTACACCTTC
TRBV18	.	TRBJ2-2	.	CASFGGANTGELFF	TGTGCCAGCTTCGGGGGAGCGAACACCGGGGAGCTGTTTTTT
TRBV2	TRBD2	TRBJ2-7	.	CASSGLAPYEQYF	TGTGCCAGCAGTGGACTAGCGCCCTACGAGCAGTACTTC
TRBV10-3	TRBD1	TRBJ2-7	.	CAMTGTEGLEQYF	TGTGCCATGACAGGGACGGAAGGGCTCGAGCAGTACTTC
TRBV5-1	TRBD1	TRBJ2-5	once	CASSLRQGIGETQYF	TGCGCCAGCAGCTTGAGACAGGGTATTGGAGAGACCCAGTACTTC
TRBV10-3	TRBD1	TRBJ1-2	.	CATLGTDYGYTF	TGTGCCACCCTCGGGACAGACTATGGCTACACCTTC
TRBV10-3	TRBD2	TRBJ2-3	.	CAIRGSSGLAGRGTDTQYF	TGTGCCATCAGGGGGTCGTCGGGGCTAGCGGGAAGGGGGACAGATACGCAGTATTTT
TRBV4-1	.	TRBJ1-2	.	CASSQENRGNYGYTF	TGCGCCAGCAGCCAAGAAAATAGGGGGAACTATGGCTACACCTTC
TRBV28	.	TRBJ1-4	.	CASSPQEGRVEKLFF	TGTGCCAGCAGTCCCCAGGAAGGGCGGGTTGAAAAACTGTTTTTT
TRBV5-4	TRBD2	TRBJ2-7	.	CASSLGGGSGISYEQYF	TGTGCCAGCAGCTTGGGGGGGGGTTCAGGGATCTCCTACGAGCAGTACTTC
TRBV28	TRBD2	TRBJ2-1	medium-sized	CASSLVAGVRWFF	TGTGCCAGCAGTTTAGTAGCGGGAGTGCGTTGGTTCTTC
TRBV4-1	.	TRBJ1-1	.	CASTKVEGANTEAFF	TGCGCCAGCACCAAAGTGGAGGGTGCGAACACTGAAGCTTTCTTT
TRBV6-6	TRBD1	TRBJ1-2	.	CASSQSGQGRHYGYTF	TGTGCCAGCAGTCAGTCGGGACAGGGGCGGCACTATGGCTACACCTTC
TRBV28	.	TRBJ2-7	.	CASSLGQGLNEQYF	TGTGCCAGCAGTTTGGGGCAGGGGCTAAACGAGCAGTACTTC
TRBV5-1	TRBD1	TRBJ2-7	.	CASSNQDRGSIEQYF	TGCGCCAGCAGCAACCAGGACAGGGGCTCAATCGAGCAGTACTTC
TRBV5-1	.	TRBJ2-2	.	CASSPRVTGELFF	TGCGCCAGCAGCCCCCGGGTCACCGGGGAGCTGTTTTTT
TRBV29-1	.	TRBJ1-5	.	CSVLVETQGLSNQPQHF	TGCAGCGTTCTAGTCGAAACCCAGGGGTTGAGCAATCAGCCCCAGCATTTT
TRBV7-9	TRBD1	TRBJ1-2	.	CASSLGQAFPSYGYTF	TGTGCCAGCAGCTTGGGACAGGCGTTTCCAAGCTATGGCTACACCTTC
TRBV6-1	.	TRBJ2-3	.	CASIAESTDTQYF	TGTGCCAGCATTGCGGAAAGCACAGATACGCAGTATTTT
TRBV25-1	.	TRBJ2-1	.	CASLPDNYNEQFF	TGTGCCAGCCTCCCTGACAACTACAATGAGCAGTTCTTC
TRBV19	.	TRBJ2-5	.	CASSAGQLGETQYF	TGTGCCAGTAGTGCGGGACAGCTTGGGGAGACCCAGTACTTC
TRBV10-1	TRBD2	TRBJ2-1	.	CASSELAGAQNEQFF	TGCGCCAGCAGTGAACTAGCGGGGGCCCAAAATGAGCAGTTCTTC
TRBV27	TRBD2	TRBJ2-7	.	CASSFLGTSGRYEQYF	TGTGCCAGCAGTTTCCTTGGGACTAGCGGGAGGTACGAGCAGTACTTC
TRBV18	.	TRBJ2-5	.	CASSPPSGPETQYF	TGTGCCAGCTCACCACCGTCAGGGCCAGAGACCCAGTACTTC
TRBV6-1	TRBD1	TRBJ1-2	.	CASSVDRVDGYTF	TGTGCCAGCAGTGTGGACAGGGTTGACGGCTACACCTTC
TRBV11-3	TRBD2	TRBJ2-3	.	CASSLTSSGYTDTQYF	TGTGCCAGCAGCTTAACGTCTAGCGGGTACACAGATACGCAGTATTTT
TRBV14	.	TRBJ2-3	.	CASSPYGIETDTQYF	TGTGCCAGCAGTCCCTACGGGATTGAGACAGATACGCAGTATTTT
TRBV2	TRBD2	TRBJ2-7	.	CASSELVAGGLISYEQYF	TGTGCCAGCAGTGAATTGGTAGCGGGAGGGCTTATTTCCTACGAGCAGTACTTC
TRBV9	.	TRBJ1-1	.	CASSYQGWGAEAFF	TGTGCCAGCAGCTATCAGGGTTGGGGGGCTGAAGCTTTCTTT
TRBV5-1	TRBD1	TRBJ2-5	.	CASSPGQGEETQYF	TGCGCCAGCAGCCCGGGACAGGGGGAAGAGACCCAGTACTTC
TRBV27	.	TRBJ1-1	.	CASSKGRVDTEAFF	TGTGCCAGTTCTAAGGGCAGGGTGGACACTGAAGCTTTCTTT
TRBV5-4	.	TRBJ2-6	.	CASSLPTVSGANVLTF	TGTGCCAGCAGCTTACCGACAGTCTCTGGGGCCAACGTCCTGACTTTC
TRBV29-1	.	TRBJ1-5	.	CSVSQGYSNQPQHF	TGCAGCGTCTCACAGGGTTATAGCAATCAGCCCCAGCATTTT
TRBV4-2	TRBD2	TRBJ2-5	.	CASASGGAQETQYF	TGTGCCTCCGCCTCCGGGGGGGCGCAAGAGACCCAGTACTTC
TRBV7-2	.	TRBJ1-3	few	CASSLGGSGPTF	TGTGCCAGCAGCTTAGGTGGCTCAGGGCCAACTTTT
TRBV14	.	TRBJ1-5	.	CASSQGASQPQHF	TGTGCCAGCAGCCAAGGCGCATCTCAGCCCCAGCATTTT